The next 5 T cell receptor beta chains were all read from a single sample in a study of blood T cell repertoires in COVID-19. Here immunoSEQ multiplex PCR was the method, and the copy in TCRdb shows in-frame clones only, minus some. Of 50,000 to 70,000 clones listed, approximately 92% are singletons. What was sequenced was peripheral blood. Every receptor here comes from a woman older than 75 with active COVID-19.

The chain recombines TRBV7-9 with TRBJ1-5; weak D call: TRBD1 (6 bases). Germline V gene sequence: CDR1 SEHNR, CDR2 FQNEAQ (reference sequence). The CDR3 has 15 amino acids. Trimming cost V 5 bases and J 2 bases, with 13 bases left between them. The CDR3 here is CASSTQGPGNQPQHF. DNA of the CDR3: TGTGCCAGCAGCACACAGGGCCCCGGCAATCAGCCCCAGCATTTT.

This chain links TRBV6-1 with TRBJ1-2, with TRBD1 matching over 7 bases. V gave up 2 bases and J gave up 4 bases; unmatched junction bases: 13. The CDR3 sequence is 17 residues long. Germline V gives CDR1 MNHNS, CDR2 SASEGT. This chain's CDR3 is CASSEYGTAYGGYGYTF. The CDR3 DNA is TGTGCCAGCAGTGAATATGGGACAGCCTACGGGGGCTATGGCTACACCTTC.

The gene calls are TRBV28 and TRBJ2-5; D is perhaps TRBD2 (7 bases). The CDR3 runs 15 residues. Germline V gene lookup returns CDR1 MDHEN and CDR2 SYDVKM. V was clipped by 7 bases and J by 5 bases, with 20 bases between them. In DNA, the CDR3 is TGTGCCAGCACCGGATGGGGGGGGCCCGGGGAGACCCAGTACTTC. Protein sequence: CASTGWGGPGETQYF.

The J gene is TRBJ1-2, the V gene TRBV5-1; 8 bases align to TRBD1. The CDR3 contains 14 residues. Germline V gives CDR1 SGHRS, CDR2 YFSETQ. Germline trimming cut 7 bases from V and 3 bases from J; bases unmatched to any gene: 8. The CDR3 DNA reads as TGCGCCAGCGCTCCGGGACAGGCGGACTATGGCTACACCTTC. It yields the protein CASAPGQADYGYTF.

The CDR3, as DNA: TGTGCCACTACGACTCGAAGGGCACCGGGACTAGCGGGCTACAATGAGCAGTTCTTC. This gives the protein CATTTRRAPGLAGYNEQFF. The chain uses TRBV27 and TRBJ2-1; 12 bases agree with TRBD2. CDR3 length: 19 amino acids. V shed 10 bases, J shed 3 bases, and the junction held 19 bases outside the gene matches. Germline V gene sequence: CDR1 MNHEY, CDR2 SMNVEV (reference sequence).